The 20 T cell receptor beta chains given below trace back to one sample, sequenced in a study of T-cell memory formation after mild COVID-19. TCRdb passed the 5' RACE reads through MiXCR, listing each CDR3 protein once. The sample has 40,000 or so distinct CDR3 sequences; approximately 7% are singletons. Sequencing was performed on PBMCs or a T cell subset sorted from them (not recorded which). The source of these receptors is an adult who had mild COVID-19 (a few samples of this study predate the infection). Cell type and time point are not known.

V gene TRBV20-1 combines with J gene TRBJ1-1, with no clear D. This CDR3 contains 11 residues. V was pared by 5 bases and J by 6 bases, with 10 bases between. Germline V gives CDR1 DFQATT, CDR2 SNEGSKA (reference sequence). The chain's CDR3 is CSAERWAEAFF. CDR3 in DNA: TGCAGTGCTGAGAGGTGGGCTGAAGCTTTCTTT.

This clonotype was counted a few times. This chain links TRBV6-1 with TRBJ1-5; a weak D match, TRBD1 (5 bases). The V gene's germline CDR1 is MNHNS and CDR2 SASEGT. This CDR3 contains 14 residues. Between the trimmed V and J ends, which lost 2 bases and 4 bases, there was a span of 9 bases. CDR3 in amino acids: CASSELGANQPQHF. CDR3 nucleotide sequence: TGTGCCAGCAGTGAATTAGGGGCGAATCAGCCCCAGCATTTT.

The rearrangement uses TRBV18 and TRBJ2-7; 8 nucleotides line up with TRBD1. The J segment lost 6 bases and the V segment lost 3 bases, leaving 10 bases of the junction unmatched. Germline V gives CDR1 KGHSH, CDR2 LQKENI. The CDR3 contains 15 residues. DNA of the CDR3: TGTGCCAGCTCACCGGTAGGTCAGGGGGCTGGCGAGCAGTACTTC. Residues: CASSPVGQGAGEQYF.

The sample holds a few counts of this clonotype. The chain carries TRBV27 and TRBJ1-1, with 8 bases that match TRBD1. In germline, CDR1 is MNHEY, CDR2 SMNVEV (reference sequence). The CDR3 contains 13 residues. V shed 8 bases and J 5 bases; nucleotides not matched to a gene: 7. This CDR3 is CASRGQGRTEAFF. CDR3 nucleotide sequence: TGTGCCAGCCGTGGACAGGGACGGACTGAAGCTTTCTTT.

This clonotype was recorded at least ten times. The rearrangement links TRBV12-3 or TRBV12-4 to TRBJ2-1, with TRBD1 as a possible D gene (6 bases). The CDR3 covers 14 residues. V gave up 3 bases and J gave up 9 bases, with 15 bases separating them. The CDR3 DNA follows: TGTGCCAGCAGTTTGGGGGCAGCGAGCGCTGAGCAGTTCTTC. Translating gives CASSLGAASAEQFF.

This clonotype was seen many times. The chain joins TRBV10-3 to TRBJ1-2, with 7 bases matching TRBD1. The CDR3 is 14 amino acids. Germline V CDR1 and CDR2: ENHRY, SYGVKD. After removal of 3 bases from V and 4 bases from J, the junction contained 5 bases not matched to a gene. The CDR3 protein is CAISDGQATYGYTF. As DNA, the CDR3 is TGTGCCATCAGTGACGGACAGGCGACCTATGGCTACACCTTC.

Note on this clonotype: A clone one base away is much larger, so this may be a read error. The J gene is TRBJ1-2, the V gene TRBV6-5; maybe TRBD1 (6 bases). The CDR3 length is 14 residues. Germline assignment: CDR1 MNHEY and CDR2 SVGAGI. V was cut by 5 bases and J by 7 bases, with 17 bases left in between. The CDR3 region has the DNA TGTGCCAGCAGTGACCGGGACATGGGTGCTGGCTACACCTTC. Residues: CASSDRDMGAGYTF.

At least ten counts were recorded for this clonotype. J is TRBJ2-3 and V is TRBV6-1; 7 positions match TRBD2. CDR1 and CDR2 (germline): MNHNS, SASEGT. This CDR3 has 15 amino acids. The trim removed 2 bases at V and 2 bases at J, leaving 4 bases unmatched. CDR3 bases: TGTGCCAGCAGTGAATTTAGCGGGCTCACAGATACGCAGTATTTT. This codes for CASSEFSGLTDTQYF.

A note on this clonotype: A much larger clonotype is one base distant, so this may be a read error. The chain has TRBV7-2 and TRBJ1-6; no definite D call. CDR3 length: 15 amino acids. V lost 4 bases and J lost 6, with 13 bases in between. Germline V gene lookup returns CDR1 SGHTA and CDR2 FQGNSA. CDR3 residues: CASSSWKIANSPLHF. CDR3 in DNA: TGTGCCAGCAGCTCGTGGAAGATCGCTAATTCACCCCTCCACTTT.

This clonotype was seen ten or more times. The V call is TRBV27, the J call TRBJ2-7; TRBD2 is a possible D gene (6 bases). With 6 bases removed from V and 3 bases from J, the gap between germline ends came to 39 bases. This CDR3 contains 22 residues. The V gene's germline CDR1 is MNHEY and CDR2 SMNVEV (reference sequence). This CDR3 is CASSPTYRDHLLGTAGSYEQYF. The CDR3 DNA follows: TGTGCCAGCAGCCCAACCTACCGAGACCACTTGCTTGGTACGGCGGGGAGCTACGAGCAGTACTTC.

This clonotype has more than one count but fewer than ten. V and J are TRBV7-9 and TRBJ2-1, with D perhaps TRBD2 (6 bases). Germline V gives CDR1 SEHNR, CDR2 FQNEAQ (reference sequence). V lost 5 bases, J lost 8 bases, and 13 bases lay in between. This CDR3 has 13 amino acids. DNA for the CDR3: TGTGCCAGCAGCCGGGACTCGTCGGATGAGCAGTTCTTC. Encoded protein: CASSRDSSDEQFF.

This clonotype was seen at least ten times. V gene TRBV29-1 combines with J gene TRBJ2-6, with a weak D call TRBD1 (5 bases). The CDR3 spans 13 residues. Per the germline V gene, CDR1 is SQVTM and CDR2 is ANQGSEA. V dropped 8 bases and J dropped 4 bases, with 12 bases sitting between them. CDR3 DNA: TGCAGCATAGGGGTGTTAGGGGCCAACGTCCTGACTTTC. It translates to CSIGVLGANVLTF.

CDR3 protein: CASSLVGRPEFDEQFF. DNA of the CDR3: TGTGCCAGCAGCTTAGTAGGCCGCCCTGAGTTCGATGAGCAGTTCTTC. The chain uses TRBV7-2 and TRBJ2-1; D is unclear. Germline CDR1 reads SGHTA; CDR2 reads FQGNSA. The CDR3 runs 16 residues. V was shortened by 1 base and J by 8 bases, with 18 bases between the two germline ends. Supplemented by reference TRBV7-2 and TRBJ2-1, the full variable domain reads GAGVSQSPSNKVTEKGKDVELRCDPISGHTALYWYRQSLGQGLEFLIYFQGNSAPDKSGLPSDRFSAERTGGSVSTLTIQRTQQEDSAVYLCASSLVGRPEFDEQFFGPGTRLTVL.

The sample holds many counts of this clonotype. The genes are TRBV3-1 and TRBJ2-7; D remains unclear. The V gene lost 1 base and the J gene lost 0 bases, with 16 bases spanning the gap. The CDR3 loop spans 17 amino acids. Germline V gene lookup returns CDR1 LGHDT and CDR2 YNNKEL (reference sequence). Here the CDR3 DNA reads TGTGCCAGCAGCCAAGCCCCCGAGAGGTCCTCCTCCTACGAGCAGTACTTC. This encodes CASSQAPERSSSYEQYF.

By share, this clonotype counts as medium-sized (0.01 to 0.1%). The chain is built from TRBV3-1 and TRBJ2-3; D is ambiguous. With 2 bases removed from V and 0 bases from J, the gap between germline ends came to 6 bases. CDR1 and CDR2 (germline): LGHDT, YNNKEL (reference sequence). The CDR3 spans 14 residues. For the CDR3, the DNA is TGTGCCAGCAGCCAAACGTCTAGCACAGATACGCAGTATTTT. Translated: CASSQTSSTDTQYF.

This clonotype was found a few times. The V call is TRBV3-1, the J call TRBJ2-5; TRBD1 is a possible D gene (6 bases). The V and J ends lost 5 bases and 1 base respectively, with 11 bases between them. The CDR3 sequence is 14 residues long. CDR1 is LGHDT, CDR2 YNNKEL, per germline (reference sequence). This CDR3 is CASSKRQAQETQYF. The CDR3 DNA reads as TGTGCCAGCAGCAAAAGACAGGCCCAAGAGACCCAGTACTTC.

This clonotype was observed a handful of times. This rearrangement joins TRBV18 to TRBJ2-3; D unresolved. Per germline, CDR1 KGHSH and CDR2 LQKENI. With 2 bases removed from V and 0 bases from J, the gap between germline ends came to 9 bases. The CDR3 contains 15 residues. The CDR3 reads CASSPGYISTDTQYF. Written as DNA, the CDR3 is TGTGCCAGCTCACCAGGGTACATCAGCACAGATACGCAGTATTTT. Variable domain in full (rest from reference TRBV18 and TRBJ2-3): NAGVMQNPRHLVRRRGQEARLRCSPMKGHSHVYWYRQLPEEGLKFMVYLQKENIIDESGMPKERFSAEFPKEGPSILRIQQVVRGDSAAYFCASSPGYISTDTQYFGPGTRLTVL.

This clonotype was seen only a few times. This chain joins TRBV3-1 and TRBJ2-4; D tentatively fits TRBD1 or TRBD2 (5 bases each). V was cut by 3 bases and J by 11 bases, with 14 bases left in between. This CDR3 spans 13 amino acids. Per the germline V gene, CDR1 is LGHDT and CDR2 is YNNKEL (reference sequence). This CDR3 reads CASSQVQGVLQYF. CDR3 coding DNA: TGTGCCAGCAGCCAGGTCCAGGGAGTACTTCAGTACTTC.

In DNA form, the CDR3 reads TGTGCCAGCAGCTTAAGTGGGGGGGCAGACCACTACGAGCAGTACTTC. Translating gives CASSLSGGADHYEQYF. This chain joins TRBV7-3 and TRBJ2-7, with D possibly being TRBD2 (7 bases). V shed 1 base and J shed 3 bases, with 16 bases lying between them. The germline V gene has CDR1 SGHTA and CDR2 FQGTGA. There are 16 residues in the CDR3.

The rearrangement links TRBV6-5 to TRBJ1-4; D may be TRBD1 (5 bases). Germline V lookup: CDR1 MNHEY, CDR2 SVGAGI. CDR3 length equals 13 residues. V lost 2 bases and J 8 bases, leaving 9 bases between the germline ends. CDR3 region: CASSYDRREKLFF. Here the CDR3 DNA reads TGTGCCAGCAGTTACGACAGACGGGAAAAACTGTTTTTT.